The 3 T cell receptor beta chains below come from one sample, sequenced in a study of OX40 agonist ivuxolimab in advanced cancers. Libraries were constructed by the immunoSEQ multiplex PCR assay. TCRdb obtained this table from immuneACCESS and retained in-frame rearrangements with V and J assigned. These tables miss some clones; where compared with another copy, unresolved V genes account for less than half of the shortfall, and the remainder is unexplained. This sample gives 55,000 to 75,000 clones in total; around 84% of them show up just once. Over 0.95% of the sample is in the top ten clones. Specimen: CD4+ or CD8+ T cells sorted from blood, collected in a trial of the OX40 agonist ivuxolimab. These receptors were collected from an adult with an advanced solid tumor such as melanoma, head and neck, liver or kidney cancer.

This chain uses TRBV7-3 with TRBJ2-3, with TRBD2 as a possible D gene (5 bases). Deletions cut 4 bases from V and 2 bases from J, with 7 bases between. Germline CDR1 SGHTA, CDR2 FQGTGA. The CDR3 extends over 13 amino acids. CDR3 protein: CASSYGDTDTQYF. CDR3 nucleotides: TGTGCCAGCAGCTACGGGGACACAGATACGCAGTATTTT.

The chain combines TRBV7-7 with TRBJ2-2; 9 bases are shared with TRBD1. The CDR3 has 15 residues. V shed 5 bases, J shed 4 bases, and the junction held 5 bases outside the gene matches. From germline, CDR1 is SSHAT and CDR2 FNYEAQ (reference sequence). The CDR3 nucleotides read TGTGCCAGCAGCCACAGGACAGGGGCCACCGGGGAGCTGTTTTTT. Protein: CASSHRTGATGELFF.

This chain links TRBV5-1 with TRBJ2-7; D may be TRBD1 or TRBD2 (5 bases each). Germline V gene sequence: CDR1 SGHRS, CDR2 YFSETQ. V was cut by 5 bases and J by 4 bases, with 16 bases left in between. CDR3 length equals 14 residues. The DNA for the CDR3 is TGCGCCAGCAGGCCCGGGGCAGCCGAGTACGAGCAGTACTTC. It specifies CASRPGAAEYEQYF.